Listed here are 9 T cell receptor beta chains from one sample, sequenced in a study of graft-versus-host responses after intestinal transplantation. Their target antigens are unknown. The data were produced by immunoSEQ multiplex PCR, yet TCRdb's version contains in-frame clones alone and is incomplete. The sample holds some 110,000 clones; approximately 84% are singletons and the top ten take around 0.96%. The sample consisted of unstimulated CD4+ T cells sorted from spleen or lymph node cells, taken before intestinal transplant. The receptors come from a human donor who received an intestinal transplant.

CDR3 sequence: CASRRQGDGEQFF. The CDR3 DNA reads TGTGCCAGCAGAAGACAGGGTGACGGTGAGCAGTTCTTC. The V and J genes are TRBV7-2 and TRBJ2-1, with 7 bases that match TRBD1. The CDR3 is 13 residues long. Germline V lookup: CDR1 SGHTA, CDR2 FQGNSA. With V trimmed by 6 bases and J by 9 bases, 8 bases remained unmatched.

The chain links TRBV2 to TRBJ1-5, with D unresolved. The V gene lost 6 bases and the J gene lost 5 bases, with 17 bases spanning the gap. This CDR3 comprises 15 residues. CDR1 and CDR2 (germline): SNHLY, FYNNEI. CDR3 in amino acids: CASRRTLSPDQPQHF. The CDR3 nucleotides are TGTGCCAGCAGGCGGACCCTCTCCCCTGATCAGCCCCAGCATTTT.

The chain is built from TRBV5-1 and TRBJ1-4; 11 bases match TRBD1. The V and J ends lost 4 bases and 7 bases, in that order; junction bases with no gene match: 12. Germline V gene data show CDR1 as SGHRS and CDR2 as YFSETQ. This CDR3 is 17 amino acids long. In DNA form, the CDR3 reads TGCGCCAGCAGCCGCTGGGGACAGGGGGACCAATTTGAAAAACTGTTTTTT. Protein: CASSRWGQGDQFEKLFF.

The chain uses TRBV4-1 and TRBJ1-6, with D tentatively TRBD1 (6 bases). Trimming pared 3 bases from V and 7 bases from J, leaving 13 bases between. The germline gives CDR1 MGHRA, CDR2 YSYEKL. The CDR3 loop spans 15 amino acids. CDR3 sequence (DNA): TGCGCCAGCAGCCACCCTAGGGGGTCCAATTCACCCCTCCACTTT. Translated: CASSHPRGSNSPLHF.

The chain uses TRBV5-4 and TRBJ2-7; TRBD1 agrees at 8 bases. With V trimmed by 2 bases and J by 4 bases, 11 bases remained unmatched. Germline loops: CDR1 SGHNT, CDR2 YYREEE (reference sequence). The CDR3 runs to 16 residues. The CDR3 region is CASSLGLRQGKYEQYF. The DNA for the CDR3 is TGTGCCAGCAGCTTAGGGCTTAGACAGGGGAAGTACGAGCAGTACTTC. Combining the CDR3 with reference TRBV5-4 and TRBJ2-7 gives the whole variable domain ETGVTQSPTHLIKTRGQQVTLRCSSQSGHNTVSWYQQALGQGPQFIFQYYREEENGRGNFPPRFSGLQFPNYSSELNVNALELDDSALYLCASSLGLRQGKYEQYFGPGTRLTVT.

The V gene is TRBV7-3, the J gene TRBJ1-6; the D is unclear. The germline gives CDR1 SGHTA, CDR2 FQGTGA. Trimming took 7 bases from V and 11 from J, leaving 9 bases between them. The CDR3 spans 11 residues. The chain's CDR3 is CASTPFPPLHF. The CDR3 DNA follows: TGTGCCAGCACACCGTTCCCACCCCTCCACTTT.

The chain uses TRBV19 and TRBJ1-1, with 8 bases that match TRBD1. The CDR3 spans 12 residues. V lost 5 bases, J lost 12 bases, and 8 bases stayed unmatched. Looked up from germline, CDR1 is LNHDA and CDR2 is SQIVND (reference sequence). CDR3 DNA sequence: TGTGCCAGTAGTCCGCGGACAGGGTCGTCTTTCTTT. Protein sequence: CASSPRTGSSFF.

V and J are TRBV6-6 and TRBJ2-3; 8 nucleotides line up with TRBD1. Germline V gene sequence: CDR1 MNHNY, CDR2 SVGAGI (reference sequence). Unmatched junction bases numbered 8, after V lost 5 bases and J lost 4 bases. This CDR3 comprises 15 residues. Here the CDR3 reads CASSIPGGFADTQYF. The CDR3, as DNA: TGTGCCAGCAGTATCCCAGGGGGCTTCGCAGATACGCAGTATTTT.

The chain carries TRBV18 and TRBJ2-3; no firm D call. The length of the CDR3 is 19 residues. V was clipped by 3 bases and J by 0 bases, with 22 bases between them. Germline CDR1 and CDR2: KGHSH and LQKENI. CDR3 bases: TGTGCCAGCTCACCCATCGAACCGCGAAAGATGGGTAGCACAGATACGCAGTATTTT. Its protein is CASSPIEPRKMGSTDTQYF.